The present T cell receptor beta chain was sequenced within a study of T cell responses to AZD1222 COVID-19 vaccine. Broader study findings: Unmutated variant regions are reportedly the target of nearly half of TCRs that are spike-specific. Females outnumbered males among donors, who were mostly white British; clonal diversity was possibly underestimated. When two AZD1222 doses had been given, Spike-specific TCR breadth and depth rose.

CDR1 SGHTA and CDR2 FQGNSA come from the germline V gene. This CDR3 contains 17 residues. J lost 0 bases, V lost 5 bases, and 13 bases had no gene match. About this clone itself: Its antigen is undetermined.

Produced via immunoSEQ multiplex PCR; TCRdb's table is partial and in-frame only. This sample yields 110,000 to 150,000 clones, of which approximately 92% are seen a single time; less than 3.5% belongs to the top ten. The gene calls are TRBV7-2 and TRBJ2-7; 7 nucleotides align to TRBD1. The sequence was obtained from an adult who received the AZD1222 COVID-19 vaccine. The sample here was peripheral blood, taken 28 days after the second AZD1222 dose. CDR3 region: CASSLIPPGTVSYEQYF. As DNA, the CDR3 is TGTGCCAGCAGCCTAATCCCCCCCGGGACAGTCTCCTACGAGCAGTACTTC.